The next 27 T cell receptor beta chains were all read from a single sample in a study of low-dose radiotherapy and immunotherapy resistance in tumors. TRAV- and TRBV-specific primers, spanning alpha and beta chains, primed first-strand cDNA. The PCR that amplified TCRs ran for about 20 cycles, relying on a constant-region primer and a V-primer adapter. TCRdb reanalysed the reads using MiXCR and keeps one entry per CDR3 protein. The sample has more than 50,000 distinct CDR3 sequences, roughly 24% seen once; the top ten hold about 6%. As for time point: before trial treatment. The specimen comprised PBMCs, sampled before treatment. The receptor set was obtained from a male donor with prostate cancer.

As for this clonotype: A far larger clone is a single base away, which makes a read error likely. This CDR3 is missing its conserved last phenylalanine or tryptophan, likely due to a read error. The V and J genes are TRBV13 and TRBJ2-7; D remains ambiguous. Looked up from germline, CDR1 is PRHDT and CDR2 is FYEKMQ (reference sequence). The CDR3 loop spans 15 amino acids. Trimming took off 5 bases at V and 2 bases at J, with 16 bases between the two ends. CDR3 region: CASSPRAQLPYEQYS. The DNA for the CDR3 is TGTGCCAGCAGCCCACGGGCCCAACTCCCCTACGAGCAGTACTCC.

The sample holds many counts of this clonotype. V usage is TRBV7-9 and J usage is TRBJ2-7; the D is unclear. The CDR3 loop spans 12 amino acids. Looked up from germline, CDR1 is SEHNR and CDR2 is FQNEAQ (reference sequence). Trimming removed 3 bases from V and 2 bases from J, with 5 bases in between. The CDR3 DNA reads TGTGCCAGCAGCTTTCAGCCCTACGAGCAGTACTTC. It yields the protein CASSFQPYEQYF.

Ten or more counts support this clonotype. The rearrangement links TRBV10-3 to TRBJ2-3; the match to TRBD2 covers 9 bases. From germline, CDR1 is ENHRY and CDR2 SYGVKD. Trimming took 6 bases from V and 5 from J; bases not matched to a gene: 6. The CDR3 is 14 residues long. The CDR3 protein is CAIRAGGGEDTQYF. The CDR3, as DNA: TGTGCCATCAGGGCCGGCGGGGGGGAAGATACGCAGTATTTT.

In its sample, this clonotype was seen many times. This chain connects TRBV24-1 to TRBJ2-7, with D possibly TRBD2 on 7 matching bases. Germline CDR1 reads KGHDR; CDR2 reads SFDVKD. CDR3 length: 18 amino acids. Trimming cost V 3 bases and J 0 bases, with 20 bases left between them. The CDR3 loop is CATSDTYLLRGLSYEQYF. In DNA, the CDR3 is TGTGCCACCAGTGATACCTACCTCTTGCGGGGGCTCTCCTACGAGCAGTACTTC.

This clonotype was counted ten times or more. The genes are TRBV25-1 and TRBJ1-1; TRBD1 is a possible D gene (5 bases). Trimming took 7 bases from V and 4 from J, leaving 13 bases between them. There are 13 residues in the CDR3. CDR1 MGHDK and CDR2 SYGVNS come from the germline V gene. This CDR3 is CASKRGGTTEAFF. Written as DNA, the CDR3 is TGTGCCAGCAAACGGGGGGGGACCACTGAAGCTTTCTTT.

Details on this clonotype: No DNA is shown, since the ends of the CDR3 on it are uncertain; the CDR3 is the one TCRdb lists. The chain uses TRBV5-4 and TRBJ1-1; TRBD1, the D gene given by the table, was not confirmed from the DNA. CDR1 is SGHNT and CDR2 is YYREEE in the germline V gene (reference sequence). The CDR3 numbers 22 amino acids, ends counted. This CDR3 is CASTNQTSMYLCASSPGTQAFF.

V is TRBV4-3 and J is TRBJ2-7; D is unresolved. This CDR3 contains 13 residues. Trimming left V 4 bases short and J 3 bases short, with 10 bases between. Germline V lookup: CDR1 LGHNA, CDR2 YSLEER. CDR3 residues: CASSPYMDYEQYF. The CDR3 DNA sequence: TGCGCCAGCAGCCCGTACATGGACTACGAGCAGTACTTC.

Ten or more counts support this clonotype. The V gene is TRBV27, the J gene TRBJ2-3, with 7 bases that match TRBD2. Germline CDR1 and CDR2: MNHEY and SMNVEV (reference sequence). The CDR3 runs to 16 residues. The junction had 10 bases not matched to a gene; V was cut back by 4 bases and J by 3 bases. CDR3 amino acids: CASSSPLREPTDTQYF. The DNA for the CDR3 is TGTGCCAGCAGTTCCCCCTTGCGGGAGCCTACAGATACGCAGTATTTT.

The chain joins TRBV9 to TRBJ2-2, with 13 bases fitting TRBD2. CDR3 length: 16 amino acids. CDR1 and CDR2 (germline): SGDLS, YYNGEE. J was trimmed by 3 bases and V by 4 bases; bases with no gene match: 3. The CDR3 loop is CASSPGLAGDTGELFF. For the CDR3, the DNA is TGTGCCAGCAGCCCCGGACTAGCGGGGGACACCGGGGAGCTGTTTTTT. Supplemented by reference TRBV9 and TRBJ2-2, the full variable domain reads DSGVTQTPKHLITATGQRVTLRCSPRSGDLSVYWYQQSLDQGLQFLIQYYNGEERAKGNILERFSAQQFPDLHSELNLSSLELGDSALYFCASSPGLAGDTGELFFGEGSRLTVL.

This clonotype was recorded at least ten times. The J gene is TRBJ2-7, the V gene TRBV5-1; TRBD2 might be the D (6 bases). Germline V gene data show CDR1 as SGHRS and CDR2 as YFSETQ. The CDR3 has 14 amino acids. Trimming removed 1 base from V and 1 base from J, with 9 bases in between. The CDR3 reads CASSLFGTSYEQYF. The DNA for the CDR3 is TGCGCCAGCAGCTTGTTCGGGACTTCCTACGAGCAGTACTTC. Based on the CDR3 plus reference TRBV5-1 and TRBJ2-7, the full variable domain is KAGVTQTPRYLIKTRGQQVTLSCSPISGHRSVSWYQQTPGQGLQFLFEYFSETQRNKGNFPGRFSGRQFSNSRSEMNVSTLELGDSALYLCASSLFGTSYEQYFGPGTRLTVT.

This clonotype was recorded many times. The chain links TRBV30 to TRBJ1-4; a weak D match, TRBD1 (6 bases). The CDR3 length is 14 residues. Germline V lookup: CDR1 GTSNPN, CDR2 SVGIG (reference sequence). The V end lost 5 bases, the J end lost 0 bases, and 10 bases lay between the germline ends. CDR3 coding DNA: TGTGCCTGGGCAAGACAGGCAACTAATGAAAAACTGTTTTTT. Encoded protein: CAWARQATNEKLFF.

There are many counts of this clonotype. The CDR3 region has the DNA TGTGCCAGCAGTGTCCGCGGGGGGGACTACAATGAGCAGTTCTTC. It is translated as CASSVRGGDYNEQFF. The genes are TRBV2 and TRBJ2-1, with 9 bases matching TRBD2. The germline gives CDR1 SNHLY, CDR2 FYNNEI. The CDR3 is made up of 15 amino acids. V gave up 4 bases and J gave up 3 bases; unmatched junction bases: 4.

Details on this clonotype: A far more abundant clone sits one base away, making this likely a read error. The genes are TRBV5-1 and TRBJ2-7; 8 bases are shared with TRBD1. V shed 3 bases, J shed 7 bases, and the junction held 6 bases outside the gene matches. Germline V gene sequence: CDR1 SGHRS, CDR2 YFSETQ. The CDR3 extends over 13 amino acids. CDR3 coding DNA: TGCGCCAGCAGCTCCGGACAGGGCAGTGAGCAGTACTTC. As protein: CASSSGQGSEQYF.

The chain uses TRBV6-5 and TRBJ2-7; 8 nucleotides line up with TRBD1. The V and J ends lost 0 bases and 4 bases, in that order; junction bases with no gene match: 5. Germline V gene data show CDR1 as MNHEY and CDR2 as SVGAGI. CDR3 length equals 15 residues. The CDR3 loop is CASSYSRDRSYEQYF. CDR3 DNA sequence: TGTGCCAGCAGTTACTCTCGGGACAGGTCTTACGAGCAGTACTTC.

V is TRBV5-1 and J is TRBJ2-6, with D unclear. The CDR3 totals 14 residues. V was shortened by 5 bases and J by 0 bases, with 6 bases between the two germline ends. Germline CDR1 is SGHRS and CDR2 is YFSETQ. The CDR3 region is CASRANSGANVLTF. CDR3 sequence (DNA): TGCGCCAGCAGGGCGAACTCTGGGGCCAACGTCCTGACTTTC.

The gene calls are TRBV11-2 and TRBJ1-1, with D possibly matching TRBD1 (6 bases). V lost 1 base, J lost 5 bases, and 11 bases lay in between. Germline CDR1 SGHAT, CDR2 FQNNGV. The CDR3 sequence is 14 residues long. CDR3 sequence reads: CASSLVGAGTEAFF. In DNA form, the CDR3 reads TGTGCCAGCAGCTTAGTGGGGGCCGGGACTGAAGCTTTCTTT.

The sample holds many counts of this clonotype. One end of the junction is discordant with germline, which a read error may explain. The genes are TRBV5-1 and TRBJ2-3; D is unresolved. The V gene's germline CDR1 is SGHRS and CDR2 YFSETQ. The CDR3 runs to 11 residues. CDR3 sequence reads: CASSLSDTQYF. CDR3 DNA: TGTGCCAGCAGCTTATCAGATACGCAGTATTTT.

The chain has TRBV5-4 and TRBJ1-4; TRBD1 is a possible D gene (6 bases). The V gene's germline CDR1 is SGHNT and CDR2 YYREEE (reference sequence). V dropped 4 bases and J dropped 4 bases, with 14 bases sitting between them. This CDR3 contains 15 residues. CDR3 coding DNA: TGTGCCAGCAGCCGGATGGGGGCCAATAATGAAAAACTGTTTTTT. It translates to CASSRMGANNEKLFF.

This clonotype was counted many times. Its ends do not fully match the called genes, so a read error is possible. The rearrangement joins TRBV6-6 to TRBJ1-2, with TRBD1 identical over 7 bases. The CDR3 extends over 11 amino acids. Germline CDR1 and CDR2: MNHNY and SVGAGI (reference sequence). CDR3 amino acids: CASKSDRVPHF. As DNA, the CDR3 is TGTGCCAGCAAATCCGACAGGGTCCCCCACTTC.

Many counts were recorded for this clonotype. V is TRBV7-8 and J is TRBJ1-4; D unclear. The germline CDR1 and CDR2 sequences are SGHVS and FQNEAQ. Trimming removed 4 bases from V and 5 bases from J, with 17 bases in between. The CDR3 sequence is 16 residues long. The CDR3 loop is CASSSRAGSVNEKLFF. In DNA form, the CDR3 reads TGTGCCAGCAGCTCTCGGGCTGGCTCAGTGAATGAAAAACTGTTTTTT.

This clonotype was recorded many times. This sequence joins TRBV6-2 or TRBV6-3 and TRBJ2-2; the D is unclear. This CDR3 contains 16 residues. Trimming removed 6 bases from V and 0 bases from J, with 14 bases in between. The germline V gene encodes CDR1 MNHEY and CDR2 SVGEGT. CDR3 residues: CASRPGRVTNTGELFF. As DNA, the CDR3 is TGTGCCAGCAGACCCGGACGCGTAACGAACACCGGGGAGCTGTTTTTT.

This clonotype was recorded many times. The chain recombines TRBV28 with TRBJ2-1, with 10 bases matching TRBD2. Germline CDR1 is MDHEN and CDR2 is SYDVKM. Losses at the gene ends were 4 bases for V and 2 bases for J; bases not matched to a gene: 8. There are 17 residues in the CDR3. The CDR3 region is CASSWAPSGSAYNEQFF. Written as DNA, the CDR3 is TGTGCCAGCAGTTGGGCACCTAGCGGGAGTGCCTACAATGAGCAGTTCTTC.

This clonotype was detected ten times or more. The V call is TRBV19, the J call TRBJ1-6; D not resolved. Germline V CDR1 and CDR2: LNHDA, SQIVND (reference sequence). Trimming shortened V by 4 bases and J by 0 bases, and 7 bases separated the two germline ends. The CDR3 has 15 residues. CDR3 in amino acids: CASSKESSYNSPLHF. The CDR3 DNA sequence: TGTGCCAGTAGTAAAGAGAGCTCCTATAATTCACCCCTCCACTTT.

This clonotype was picked up many times. The chain employs TRBV5-1 and TRBJ2-7; 8 bases agree with TRBD1. Looked up from germline, CDR1 is SGHRS and CDR2 is YFSETQ. CDR3 length equals 17 residues. Trimming cost V 0 bases and J 3 bases; bases outside gene matches: 11. CDR3 residues: CASSLGLPGQVGYEQYF. CDR3 nucleotides: TGCGCCAGCAGCTTGGGACTTCCGGGACAGGTGGGCTACGAGCAGTACTTC.

This clonotype was seen ten or more times. The rearrangement uses TRBV5-5 and TRBJ1-2, with D uncertain. The CDR3 totals 13 residues. Trimming pared 0 bases from V and 8 bases from J, leaving 11 bases between. Germline CDR1 is SGHKS and CDR2 is YYEKEE (reference sequence). The CDR3 is CASSLGSTGGYTF. The CDR3 nucleotides read TGTGCCAGCAGCTTGGGCTCGACGGGAGGCTACACCTTC.

This chain uses TRBV18 with TRBJ2-1; 7 nucleotides align to TRBD1. V lost 0 bases to trimming and J lost 7 bases; unmatched junction nucleotides: 6. CDR3 length: 15 amino acids. Germline V gene data show CDR1 as KGHSH and CDR2 as LQKENI. CDR3 residues: CASSPPETGWNEQFF. The CDR3 DNA is TGTGCCAGCTCACCACCGGAGACAGGGTGGAATGAGCAGTTCTTC. Looking up the rest from reference TRBV18 and TRBJ2-1 gives the full variable domain: NAGVMQNPRHLVRRRGQEARLRCSPMKGHSHVYWYRQLPEEGLKFMVYLQKENIIDESGMPKERFSAEFPKEGPSILRIQQVVRGDSAAYFCASSPPETGWNEQFFGPGTRLTVL.

This clonotype has a count of ten or more. This chain uses TRBV12-3 or TRBV12-4 with TRBJ2-7, with 7 bases matching TRBD1. With 5 bases clipped from V and 1 base from J, the junction kept 5 bases outside the gene matches. CDR3 size: 14 residues. CDR3 protein: CASSLDRQSYEQYF. CDR3 DNA: TGTGCCAGCAGTCTGGACAGGCAATCCTACGAGCAGTACTTC.